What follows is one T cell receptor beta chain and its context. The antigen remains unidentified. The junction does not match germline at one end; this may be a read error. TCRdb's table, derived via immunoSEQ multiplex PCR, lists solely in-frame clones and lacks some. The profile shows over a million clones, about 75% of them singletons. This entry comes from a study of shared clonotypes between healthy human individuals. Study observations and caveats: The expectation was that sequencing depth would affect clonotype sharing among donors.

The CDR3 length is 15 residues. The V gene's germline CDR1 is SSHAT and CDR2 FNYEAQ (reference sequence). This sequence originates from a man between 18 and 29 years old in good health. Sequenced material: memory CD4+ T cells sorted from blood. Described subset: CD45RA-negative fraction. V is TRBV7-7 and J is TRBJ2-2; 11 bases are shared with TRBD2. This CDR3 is CASSPASGRPGELFF. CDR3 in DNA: TGTGCTAGCAGCCCAGCTAGCGGGAGGCCCGGGGAGCTGTTTTTT.